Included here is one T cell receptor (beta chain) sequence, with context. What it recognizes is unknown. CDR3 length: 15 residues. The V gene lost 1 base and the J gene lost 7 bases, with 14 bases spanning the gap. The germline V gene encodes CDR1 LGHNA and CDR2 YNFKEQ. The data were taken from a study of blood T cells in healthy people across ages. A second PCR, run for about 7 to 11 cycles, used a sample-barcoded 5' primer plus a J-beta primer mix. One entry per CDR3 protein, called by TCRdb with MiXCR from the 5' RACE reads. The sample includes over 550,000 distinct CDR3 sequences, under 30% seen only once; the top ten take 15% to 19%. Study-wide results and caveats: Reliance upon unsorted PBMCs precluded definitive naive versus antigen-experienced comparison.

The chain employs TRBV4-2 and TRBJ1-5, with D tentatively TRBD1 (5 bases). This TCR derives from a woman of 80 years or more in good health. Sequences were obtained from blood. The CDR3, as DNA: TGTGCCAGCAGCCAAGGGGGTCAGGGAGGCCAGCCCCAGCATTTT. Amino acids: CASSQGGQGGQPQHF.